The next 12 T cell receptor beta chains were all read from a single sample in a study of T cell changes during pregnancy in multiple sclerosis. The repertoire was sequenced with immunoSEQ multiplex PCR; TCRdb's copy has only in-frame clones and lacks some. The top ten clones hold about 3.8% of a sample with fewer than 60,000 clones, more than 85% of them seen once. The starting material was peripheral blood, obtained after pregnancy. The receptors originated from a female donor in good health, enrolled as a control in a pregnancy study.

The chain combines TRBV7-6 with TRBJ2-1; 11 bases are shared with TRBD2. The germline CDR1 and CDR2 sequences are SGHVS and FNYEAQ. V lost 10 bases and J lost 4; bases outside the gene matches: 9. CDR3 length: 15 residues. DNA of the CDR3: TGTGCCACCCAGGAGGGACTAGCGGCTTACAATGAGCAGTTCTTC. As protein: CATQEGLAAYNEQFF.

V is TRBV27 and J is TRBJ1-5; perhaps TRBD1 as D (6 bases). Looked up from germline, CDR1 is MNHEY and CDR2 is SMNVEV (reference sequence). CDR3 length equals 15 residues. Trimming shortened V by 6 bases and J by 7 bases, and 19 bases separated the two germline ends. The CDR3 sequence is CASSSVRGRRQPQHF. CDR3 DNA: TGTGCCAGCAGCTCAGTGAGGGGGAGAAGGCAGCCCCAGCATTTT.

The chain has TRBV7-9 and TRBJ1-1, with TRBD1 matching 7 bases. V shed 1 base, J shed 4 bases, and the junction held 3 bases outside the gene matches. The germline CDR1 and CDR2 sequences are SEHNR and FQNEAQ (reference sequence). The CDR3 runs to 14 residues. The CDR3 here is CASSLVSGGTEAFF. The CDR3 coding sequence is TGTGCCAGCAGCTTAGTATCAGGGGGCACTGAAGCTTTCTTT.

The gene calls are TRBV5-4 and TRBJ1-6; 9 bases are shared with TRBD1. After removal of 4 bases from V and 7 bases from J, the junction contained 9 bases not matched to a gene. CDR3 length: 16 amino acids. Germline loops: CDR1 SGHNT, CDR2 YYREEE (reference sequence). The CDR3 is CASSRTGVGKNSPLHF. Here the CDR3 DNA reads TGTGCCAGCAGCCGGACAGGGGTCGGAAAAAATTCACCCCTCCACTTT.

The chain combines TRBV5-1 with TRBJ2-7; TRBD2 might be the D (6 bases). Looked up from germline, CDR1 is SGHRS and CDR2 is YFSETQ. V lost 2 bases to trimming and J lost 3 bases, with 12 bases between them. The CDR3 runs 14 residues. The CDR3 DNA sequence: TGCGCCAGCAGCTTCACGGGAGACGGCTACGAGCAGTACTTC. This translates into CASSFTGDGYEQYF. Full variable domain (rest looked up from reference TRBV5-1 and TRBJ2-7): KAGVTQTPRYLIKTRGQQVTLSCSPISGHRSVSWYQQTPGQGLQFLFEYFSETQRNKGNFPGRFSGRQFSNSRSEMNVSTLELGDSALYLCASSFTGDGYEQYFGPGTRLTVT.

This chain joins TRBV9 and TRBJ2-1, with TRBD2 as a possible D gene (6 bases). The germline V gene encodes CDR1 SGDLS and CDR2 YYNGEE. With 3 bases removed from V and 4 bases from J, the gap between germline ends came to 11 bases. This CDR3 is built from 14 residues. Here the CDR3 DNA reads TGTGCCAGCAGCGAGGACTACACATACAATGAGCAGTTCTTC. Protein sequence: CASSEDYTYNEQFF.

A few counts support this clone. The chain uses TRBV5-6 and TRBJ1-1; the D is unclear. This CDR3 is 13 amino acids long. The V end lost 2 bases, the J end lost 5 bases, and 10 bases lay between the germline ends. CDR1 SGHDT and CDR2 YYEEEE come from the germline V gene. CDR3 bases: TGTGCCAGCAGCTTAATGGCGGAAACTGAAGCTTTCTTT. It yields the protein CASSLMAETEAFF.

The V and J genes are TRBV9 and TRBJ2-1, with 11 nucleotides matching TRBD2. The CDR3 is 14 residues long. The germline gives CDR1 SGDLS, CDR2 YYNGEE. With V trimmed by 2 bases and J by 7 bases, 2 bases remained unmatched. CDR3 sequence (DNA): TGTGCCAGCAGCGTCACTAGCGGGAGAAATGAGCAGTTCTTC. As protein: CASSVTSGRNEQFF.

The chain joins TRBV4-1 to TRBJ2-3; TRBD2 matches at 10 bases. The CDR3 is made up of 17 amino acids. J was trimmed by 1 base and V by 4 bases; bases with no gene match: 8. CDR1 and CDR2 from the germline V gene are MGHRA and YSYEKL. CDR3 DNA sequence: TGCGCCAGCAGCCCACCGGGACTAGCGTCTGGCACAGATACGCAGTATTTT. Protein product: CASSPPGLASGTDTQYF.

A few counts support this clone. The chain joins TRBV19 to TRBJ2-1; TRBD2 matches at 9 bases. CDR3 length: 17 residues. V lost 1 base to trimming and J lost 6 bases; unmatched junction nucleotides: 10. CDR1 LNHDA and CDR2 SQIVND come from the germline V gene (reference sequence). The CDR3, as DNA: TGTGCCAGTAGTATAGTCGGAGCGGGAGGTATTACCAATGAGCAGTTCTTC. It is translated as CASSIVGAGGITNEQFF.

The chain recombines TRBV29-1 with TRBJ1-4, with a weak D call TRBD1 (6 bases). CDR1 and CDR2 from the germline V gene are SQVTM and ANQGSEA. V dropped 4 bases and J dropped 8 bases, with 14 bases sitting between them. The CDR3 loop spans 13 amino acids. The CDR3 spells CSVGGRGWEKLFF. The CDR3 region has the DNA TGCAGCGTTGGAGGCAGGGGTTGGGAAAAACTGTTTTTT.

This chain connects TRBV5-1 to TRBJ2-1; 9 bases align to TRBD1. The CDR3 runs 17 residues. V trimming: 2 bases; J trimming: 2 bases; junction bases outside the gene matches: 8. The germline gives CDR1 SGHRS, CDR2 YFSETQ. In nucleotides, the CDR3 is TGCGCCAGCAGCTTATCAATCGGGACAGGGACCTACAATGAGCAGTTCTTC. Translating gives CASSLSIGTGTYNEQFF.